The present T cell receptor beta chain was sequenced within a study of CDR3 diversity in severe acne. TCRdb ran MiXCR on the PCR reads and lists one entry per CDR3 protein. The sample includes about 85,000 distinct CDR3 sequences, approximately 52% of them seen just once. CDR1 and CDR2 from the germline V gene are SEHNR and FQNEAQ (reference sequence). This CDR3 spans 15 amino acids. V lost 5 bases and J lost 0; bases outside the gene matches: 4. The chain combines TRBV7-9 with TRBJ1-3; TRBD1 agrees at 7 bases. The sample taken for sequencing was blood. This TCR was sampled from a male donor in good health, serving as a control. This CDR3 reads CASSPGDSSGNTIYF. Written as DNA, the CDR3 is TGTGCCAGCAGCCCAGGGGACAGCTCTGGAAACACCATATATTTT.